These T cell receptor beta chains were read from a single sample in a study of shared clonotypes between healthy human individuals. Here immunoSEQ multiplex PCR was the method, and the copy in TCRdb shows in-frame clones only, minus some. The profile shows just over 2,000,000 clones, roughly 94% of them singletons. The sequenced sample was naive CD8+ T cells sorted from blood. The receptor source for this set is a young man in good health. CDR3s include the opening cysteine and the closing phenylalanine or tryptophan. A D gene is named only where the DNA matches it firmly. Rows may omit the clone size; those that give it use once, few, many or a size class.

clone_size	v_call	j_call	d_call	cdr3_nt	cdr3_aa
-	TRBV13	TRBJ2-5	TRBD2	TGTGCCAGCAGCATCCGACTAGCGGGAGCTTCGCGAAGAGAGACCCAGTACTTC	CASSIRLAGASRRETQYF
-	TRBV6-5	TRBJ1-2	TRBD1	TGTGCCAGCAGTTATCACAGGGGAACTAACTATGGCTACACCTTC	CASSYHRGTNYGYTF
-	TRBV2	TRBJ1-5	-	TGTGCCAGCACCCCTGGGGAACAGCCCCAGCATTTT	CASTPGEQPQHF
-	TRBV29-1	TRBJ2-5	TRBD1	TGCAGCGTTGACCTCCAACAGGGGGATCAAGAGACCCAGTACTTC	CSVDLQQGDQETQYF
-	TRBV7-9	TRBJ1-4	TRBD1	TGTGCCAGCAGCGCGGGACAGGGCAATGAAAAACTGTTTTTT	CASSAGQGNEKLFF
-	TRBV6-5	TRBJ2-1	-	TGTGCCAGTCTTCGGGGGGACAACTCGGGTGAGCAGTTCTTC	CASLRGDNSGEQFF
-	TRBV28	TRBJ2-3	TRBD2	TGTGCCAGCAGTTCCCCTCAGCGGGGGTACACAGATACGCAGTATTTT	CASSSPQRGYTDTQYF
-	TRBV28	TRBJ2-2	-	TGTGCCAGCAGTTTATTGGTCGATAACACCGGGGAGCTGTTTTTT	CASSLLVDNTGELFF
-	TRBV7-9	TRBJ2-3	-	TGTGCCAGCAGCCCAAAGGGGGTCGCAGATACGCAGTATTTT	CASSPKGVADTQYF
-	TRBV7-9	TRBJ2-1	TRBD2	TGTGCCAGCAGCTTGCCTCTTAGCGGGTCCCACGATGAGCAGTTCTTC	CASSLPLSGSHDEQFF
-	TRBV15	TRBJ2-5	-	TGTGCCACCAGCACCCCAACGCAGGGGCTAGAGACCCAGTACTTC	CATSTPTQGLETQYF
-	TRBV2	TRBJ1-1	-	TGTGCCAGCACCGGGCCTGACCCGAACACTGAAGCTTTCTTT	CASTGPDPNTEAFF
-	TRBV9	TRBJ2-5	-	TGTGCCAGCAGCACAGGGGGGGTCTGGATGGAGACCCAGTACTTC	CASSTGGVWMETQYF
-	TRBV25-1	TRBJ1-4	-	TGTGCCAGCAGTGCCCTCTACGGGGATGCCAATGAAAAACTGTTTTTT	CASSALYGDANEKLFF
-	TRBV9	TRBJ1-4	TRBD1	TGTGCCAGCAGCGCGCAGGGGGGGAATGAAAAACTGTTTTTT	CASSAQGGNEKLFF
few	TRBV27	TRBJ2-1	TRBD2	TGTGCCAGCAGTTTAAGGGGAGGGGACAATGAGCAGTTCTTC	CASSLRGGDNEQFF
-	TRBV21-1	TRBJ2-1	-	TGTGCCAGCAGCAAAGTGGCTAGCGGGGGAAACAATGAGCAGTTCTTC	CASSKVASGGNNEQFF
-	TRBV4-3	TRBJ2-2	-	TGCGCCAGCAGCCAAGAATCGCCTGAGAACACCGGGGAGCTGTTTTTT	CASSQESPENTGELFF
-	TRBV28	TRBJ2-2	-	TGTGCCAGCAGTTTATTTGCAGTGAACACCGGGGAGCTGTTTTTT	CASSLFAVNTGELFF
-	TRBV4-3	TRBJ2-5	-	TGCGCCAGCAGCCAAGAAACGACCGGGTGGGAGGCGGAGACCCAGTACTTC	CASSQETTGWEAETQYF
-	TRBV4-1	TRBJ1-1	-	TGCGCCAGCAGCCACACAGGGCTGAACACTGAAGCTTTCTTT	CASSHTGLNTEAFF
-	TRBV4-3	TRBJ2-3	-	TGCGCCAGCAGCCAAGATGGAGATACGCAGTATTTT	CASSQDGDTQYF
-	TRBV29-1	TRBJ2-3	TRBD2	TGCAGCGTTGAAAGGACTAGCGAATCGGATACGCAGTATTTT	CSVERTSESDTQYF
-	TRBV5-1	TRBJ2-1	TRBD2	TGCGCCAGCAGCTTGGAAATAGCGGGCTACAATGAGCAGTTCTTC	CASSLEIAGYNEQFF
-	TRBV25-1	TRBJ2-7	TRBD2	TGTGCCAGCAGACTTACTAGCGGGAGCTACGAGCAGTACTTC	CASRLTSGSYEQYF
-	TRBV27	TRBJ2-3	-	TGTGCCAGCAGGAAATACGATAGCGCCGCAGATACGCAGTATTTT	CASRKYDSAADTQYF
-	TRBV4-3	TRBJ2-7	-	TGCGCCAGCAGCCAAGGAGTACTGACAAACCTCTACGAGCAGTACTTC	CASSQGVLTNLYEQYF
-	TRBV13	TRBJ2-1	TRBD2	TGTGCCAGCAGCTTAACAACTAGCGGGGGGAATGAGCAGTTCTTC	CASSLTTSGGNEQFF
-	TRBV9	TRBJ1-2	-	TGTGCCAGCAGCGCTACGGGAGTAGGGGCAGGGGTCGGCTATGGCTACACCTTC	CASSATGVGAGVGYGYTF
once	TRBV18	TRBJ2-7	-	TGTGCCAGCTCACCCTCGGACGGCTACGAGCAGTACTTC	CASSPSDGYEQYF
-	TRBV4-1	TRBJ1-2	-	TGCGCCAGCAGCCCCTACGGGAGTGACTATGGCTACACCTTC	CASSPYGSDYGYTF
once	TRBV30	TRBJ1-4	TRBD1	TGTGCCGGCGGGGACAGCGTAACTAATGAAAAACTGTTTTTT	CAGGDSVTNEKLFF
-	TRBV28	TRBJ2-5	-	TGTGCCAGCAGTTTTGGGGTGTCGAAGGGGCAAGAGACCCAGTACTTC	CASSFGVSKGQETQYF
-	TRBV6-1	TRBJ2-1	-	TGTGCCAGCACCCTGGACAGATACTACAATGAGCAGTTCTTC	CASTLDRYYNEQFF
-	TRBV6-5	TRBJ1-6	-	TGTGCCAGCAGTTACAAAGGGCAACCCCTCCACTTT	CASSYKGQPLHF